This T cell receptor beta chain derives from a study of cytomegalovirus exposure and HLA in healthy donors. On this clone itself: The antigen is unknown.

Study-wide results and caveats: Researchers reported that a few CMV-associated chains were confirmed in vitro as CMV antigen-specific. There were some public TCRs occurring in many donors, but most TCR sequences were rare.

V trimming: 2 bases; J trimming: 3 bases; junction bases outside the gene matches: 3. The CDR3 totals 14 residues. From germline, CDR1 is MNHEY and CDR2 SVGAGI. In the PCR, 60 Vbeta and 13 Jbeta primers were used. Repertoires were generated with immunoSEQ multiplex PCR, while TCRdb's copy carries only in-frame clones and drops some. The sample shows 25,000 to 40,000 clones, 44% of them seen only once. The sample consisted of PBMCs. J is TRBJ2-7 and V is TRBV6-5; 8 bases agree with TRBD1. This clonotype was sampled from a woman aged 45-60 years in good health and CMV-seronegative. CDR3 protein: CASSYGGTGYEQYF. DNA of the CDR3: TGTGCCAGCAGTTACGGGGGGACAGGCTACGAGCAGTACTTC.